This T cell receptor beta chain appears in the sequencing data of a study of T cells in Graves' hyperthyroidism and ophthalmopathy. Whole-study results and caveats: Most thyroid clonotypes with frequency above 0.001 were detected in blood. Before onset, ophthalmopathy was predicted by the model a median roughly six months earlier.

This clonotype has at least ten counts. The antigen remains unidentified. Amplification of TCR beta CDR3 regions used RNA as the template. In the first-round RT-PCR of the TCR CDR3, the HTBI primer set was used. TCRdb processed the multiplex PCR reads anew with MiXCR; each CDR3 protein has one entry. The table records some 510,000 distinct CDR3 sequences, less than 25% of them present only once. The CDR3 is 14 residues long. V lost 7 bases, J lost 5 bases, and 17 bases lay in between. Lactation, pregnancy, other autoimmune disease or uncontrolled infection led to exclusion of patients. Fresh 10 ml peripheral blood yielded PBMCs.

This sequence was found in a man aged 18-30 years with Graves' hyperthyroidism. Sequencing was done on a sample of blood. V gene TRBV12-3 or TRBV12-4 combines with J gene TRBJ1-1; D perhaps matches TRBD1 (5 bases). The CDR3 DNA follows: TGTGCCAGCAACCTCCCGGGGCCAAGGACTGAAGCTTTCTTT. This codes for CASNLPGPRTEAFF.